Presented here are 21 T cell receptor beta chains from one specimen sequenced in a study of CD8+CD57+ T cells in acquired aplastic anemia. The TCR beta profiling, which covered VDJ combination and CDR3 sequence, was carried out using genomic DNA as the template. TCRdb re-analysed the reads in MiXCR, keeping a single row per CDR3 protein. The sample includes just over 40,000 distinct CDR3 sequences, less than 65% of them seen just once. Patients included in sequencing had previously demonstrated CD8+CD57+ cell expansion by flow cytometry. Source material: sorted CD4+, CD8+, or CD8+CD57+ T cells (not recorded which) from PBMCs. These receptors were taken from a human donor with aplastic anemia.

This clonotype showed up many times. The chain recombines TRBV19 with TRBJ2-3, with D possibly TRBD1 on 5 matching bases. The germline gives CDR1 LNHDA, CDR2 SQIVND (reference sequence). The CDR3 runs to 15 residues. V was trimmed by 2 bases and J by 5 bases, leaving 14 bases between them. DNA for the CDR3: TGTGCCAGTAGTATATCAGACAGCCTCGGAGATACGCAGTATTTT. It is translated as CASSISDSLGDTQYF. Drawing the rest from reference TRBV19 and TRBJ2-3, the complete variable domain is DGGITQSPKYLFRKEGQNVTLSCEQNLNHDAMYWYRQDPGQGLRLIYYSQIVNDFQKGDIAEGYSVSREKKESFPLTVTSAQKNPTAFYLCASSISDSLGDTQYFGPGTRLTVL.

The genes are TRBV29-1 and TRBJ2-5; 8 bases map to TRBD1. CDR1 is SQVTM, CDR2 ANQGSEA, per germline. V was pared by 1 base and J by 6 bases, with 7 bases of the junction left unmatched. CDR3 size: 14 residues. The CDR3 DNA sequence: TGCAGCGTTGAAGGGACAGGGAACTGGCAGACCCAGTACTTC. This encodes CSVEGTGNWQTQYF.

A word on this clonotype: A much larger clone sits a single nucleotide away, making a read error possible. The V call is TRBV14, the J call TRBJ1-4; a possible D gene is TRBD1 (5 bases). Germline V gene sequence: CDR1 SGHDN, CDR2 FVKESK. The CDR3 is 16 amino acids. Trimming cost V 2 bases and J 6 bases, with 16 bases left between them. In DNA form, the CDR3 reads TGTGCCAGCAGCCAATATGTAACACGAGGGGATGAAAAACTGTTTTTT. This sequence encodes CASSQYVTRGDEKLFF.

V is TRBV11-2 and J is TRBJ2-5; D gene ambiguous. Germline loops: CDR1 SGHAT, CDR2 FQNNGV. Trimming removed 1 base at V and 1 base at J, with 10 bases between. This CDR3 spans 15 amino acids. The CDR3 sequence is CASSLVANRQETQYF. The CDR3 DNA is TGTGCCAGCAGCTTAGTGGCTAACCGCCAAGAGACCCAGTACTTC. The full variable domain, in which reference TRBV11-2 and TRBJ2-5 provide the parts outside the CDR3, is EAGVAQSPRYKIIEKRQSVAFWCNPISGHATLYWYQQILGQGPKLLIQFQNNGVVDDSQLPKDRFSAERLKGVDSTLKIQPAKLEDSAVYLCASSLVANRQETQYFGPGTRLLVL.

This clonotype has at least ten counts. The rearrangement links TRBV9 to TRBJ2-3; weak D call: TRBD2 (6 bases). Germline assignment: CDR1 SGDLS and CDR2 YYNGEE. The CDR3 totals 16 residues. The V end was cut by 0 bases, the J end by 5 bases, with 16 bases between. CDR3 DNA: TGTGCCAGCAGCGTAGTTGGCCGTGGGGGGAGAGATACGCAGTATTTT. Translated, it gives CASSVVGRGGRDTQYF.

This clonotype was observed many times. CDR3: CASSFGRFSYEQYF. The CDR3 coding sequence is TGTGCCAGCAGCTTTGGGAGATTCTCCTACGAGCAGTACTTC. The chain is built from TRBV7-9 and TRBJ2-7, with a tentative D call TRBD2 (5 bases). The CDR3 length is 14 residues. The V end was cut by 3 bases, the J end by 0 bases, with 9 bases between. Germline assignment: CDR1 SEHNR and CDR2 FQNEAQ (reference sequence).

The chain is built from TRBV20-1 and TRBJ2-3; 7 nucleotides match TRBD1. Germline values: CDR1 DFQATT, CDR2 SNEGSKA (reference sequence). The CDR3 contains 14 residues. Unmatched junction bases numbered 8, after V lost 5 bases and J lost 3 bases. DNA for the CDR3: TGCAGTGCTGACCGGGACAGTGCGACAGATACGCAGTATTTT. Its protein is CSADRDSATDTQYF.

The CDR3 bases are TGCAGTGCTTCCAGGGACAGTAATTCACCCCTCCACTTT. This encodes CSASRDSNSPLHF. The chain couples TRBV20-1 to TRBJ1-6; TRBD1 agrees at 7 bases. This CDR3 region has 13 residues. V shed 5 bases and J 6 bases; nucleotides not matched to a gene: 4. CDR1 is DFQATT, CDR2 SNEGSKA, per germline (reference sequence).

The chain's CDR3 is CASRLQGLNTEAFF. The CDR3 nucleotides are TGTGCCAGCAGGCTACAGGGGTTGAACACTGAAGCTTTCTTT. This chain uses TRBV2 with TRBJ1-1, with TRBD1 identical over 7 bases. This CDR3 has 14 amino acids. The germline V gene encodes CDR1 SNHLY and CDR2 FYNNEI. V lost 6 bases, J lost 0 bases, and 4 bases stayed unmatched.

The chain has TRBV19 and TRBJ1-2, with 9 bases matching TRBD1. CDR1 is LNHDA, CDR2 SQIVND, per germline (reference sequence). Trimming at V came to 5 bases and at J to 8 bases, leaving 6 bases not matched to a gene. The CDR3 contains 13 residues. The CDR3 protein is CASSAGTGRGYTF. In DNA, the CDR3 is TGTGCCAGTAGTGCCGGGACAGGGAGGGGCTACACCTTC.

The chain recombines TRBV11-1 with TRBJ2-1; 9 nucleotides agree with TRBD1. Germline V gene lookup returns CDR1 SGHAT and CDR2 FQDESV (reference sequence). Losses at the gene ends were 5 bases for V and 5 bases for J; bases not matched to a gene: 10. The CDR3 extends over 16 amino acids. In DNA, the CDR3 is TGTGCCAGCAGCGGAACCGGGACAGGGTACAACAATGAGCAGTTCTTC. As protein: CASSGTGTGYNNEQFF.

In its sample, this clonotype was seen a few times. The chain employs TRBV24-1 and TRBJ1-2, with a weak D call TRBD1 (6 bases). The CDR3 runs to 15 residues. Germline loops: CDR1 KGHDR, CDR2 SFDVKD. The V gene lost 4 bases and the J gene lost 3 bases, with 14 bases spanning the gap. The CDR3 DNA reads TGTGCCACCAGTGACCCCGGACAGACACACTATGGCTACACCTTC. Residues: CATSDPGQTHYGYTF.

This clonotype was detected ten times or more. The V gene is TRBV6-1, the J gene TRBJ2-6; D ambiguous. Germline lookup yields CDR1 MNHNS and CDR2 SASEGT. V lost 8 bases and J lost 0, with 14 bases in between. The CDR3 loop spans 16 amino acids. CDR3 loop: CASHGQDLSGANVLTF. For the CDR3, the DNA is TGTGCCAGCCATGGGCAGGACCTCTCTGGGGCCAACGTCCTGACTTTC.

This clonotype was found once. V is TRBV14 and J is TRBJ2-7; D is undetermined. V lost 0 bases and J 3 bases, leaving 3 bases between the germline ends. Germline CDR1 and CDR2: SGHDN and FVKESK. CDR3 length: 12 residues. This CDR3 reads CASSQDLYEQYF. Here the CDR3 DNA reads TGTGCCAGCAGCCAAGATCTCTACGAGCAGTACTTC. The variable domain in full, completed from reference TRBV14 and TRBJ2-7, reads EAGVTQFPSHSVIEKGQTVTLRCDPISGHDNLYWYRRVMGKEIKFLLHFVKESKQDESGMPNNRFLAERTGGTYSTLKVQPAELEDSGVYFCASSQDLYEQYFGPGTRLTVT.

This chain links TRBV10-3 with TRBJ1-5; D is possibly TRBD1 (5 bases). Germline V gene sequence: CDR1 ENHRY, CDR2 SYGVKD. V lost 0 bases, J lost 3 bases, and 12 bases lay in between. CDR3 length: 16 amino acids. CDR3 bases: TGTGCCATCAGTGAGTCGGTGGCAGGGTCCAATCAGCCCCAGCATTTT. It encodes CAISESVAGSNQPQHF.

This clonotype was recorded a few times. The chain couples TRBV12-3 or TRBV12-4 to TRBJ1-5, with D perhaps TRBD1 (6 bases). The CDR3 is 15 amino acids. Trimming stripped 4 bases from V and 9 bases from J, with 19 bases between. In nucleotides, the CDR3 is TGTGCCAGCAGTTCTTACAGGGAATCCATTCGGCCCCAGCATTTT. Translated, it gives CASSSYRESIRPQHF.

The chain employs TRBV6-1 and TRBJ2-1, with D perhaps TRBD1 or TRBD2 (6 bases each). The length of the CDR3 is 14 residues. Germline lookup yields CDR1 MNHNS and CDR2 SASEGT. The V end was cut by 6 bases, the J end by 6 bases, with 15 bases between. Here the CDR3 reads CASSVIGGINEQFF. Written as DNA, the CDR3 is TGTGCCAGCAGCGTTATAGGGGGGATCAATGAGCAGTTCTTC.

The count of this clonotype is one. This chain uses TRBV15 with TRBJ2-3; D gene unclear. The germline V gene encodes CDR1 LNHNV and CDR2 YYDKDF (reference sequence). Trimming pared 6 bases from V and 6 bases from J, leaving 16 bases between. This CDR3 has 14 residues. CDR3 in amino acids: CATSPTTKADTQYF. The CDR3 DNA follows: TGTGCCACCAGTCCGACAACCAAAGCGGATACGCAGTATTTT.

The chain is built from TRBV15 and TRBJ2-7, with D maybe TRBD2 (7 bases). The CDR3 is 15 amino acids. V was clipped by 0 bases and J by 6 bases, with 15 bases between them. CDR1 is LNHNV and CDR2 is YYDKDF in the germline V gene (reference sequence). The CDR3: CATSRDSGGYVEQYF. Here the CDR3 DNA reads TGTGCCACCAGCAGAGATTCGGGGGGCTACGTCGAGCAGTACTTC.

The chain links TRBV15 to TRBJ2-5; D is unresolved. The germline V gene encodes CDR1 LNHNV and CDR2 YYDKDF (reference sequence). The CDR3 runs to 15 residues. V gave up 3 bases and J gave up 1 base, with 12 bases separating them. This CDR3 is CATSSLFPAQETQYF. The DNA for the CDR3 is TGTGCCACCAGCAGCTTGTTCCCGGCCCAAGAGACCCAGTACTTC.

Many counts were recorded for this clonotype. The rearrangement joins TRBV20-1 to TRBJ2-3, with D possibly being TRBD1 or TRBD2 (5 bases each). With 1 base removed from V and 6 bases from J, the gap between germline ends came to 14 bases. This CDR3 comprises 14 residues. Germline assignment: CDR1 DFQATT and CDR2 SNEGSKA (reference sequence). This chain's CDR3 is CSARALGPHDTQYF. CDR3 nucleotide sequence: TGCAGTGCTAGAGCCCTGGGACCACACGATACGCAGTATTTT.